This is a list of T cell receptor beta chains from one sample in a study of blood T cells in healthy people across ages. In TCRdb, the 5' RACE reads were re-called with MiXCR into one record per CDR3 protein. This table holds over 950,000 distinct CDR3 sequences, just over 50% found once. The sequenced sample was blood. These TCRs come from a woman in her sixties or seventies in good health. The CDR3 runs from the conserved cysteine through the conserved F or W. A D gene is named only where the DNA matches it firmly. Clone size appears in some rows only: once, few, many, or a class for an expanded clone.

length	size	V	D	J	CDR3	DNA
19	.	TRBV11-3	TRBD2	TRBJ2-4	CASSLYQREGLWAKNIQYF	TGTGCCAGCAGCTTATATCAGCGGGAGGGCCTATGGGCCAAAAACATTCAGTACTTC
14	few	TRBV20-1	TRBD1	TRBJ2-7	CSARDPRGYYEQYF	TGCAGTGCTAGAGATCCCAGGGGGTACTACGAGCAGTACTTC
15	.	TRBV6-1	.	TRBJ1-2	CASRSRSDHYYGYTF	TGTGCCAGCAGATCCAGGTCTGATCATTACTATGGCTACACCTTC
14	.	TRBV15	TRBD1	TRBJ2-2	CATSREIQGRELFF	TGTGCCACCAGCAGAGAAATACAGGGGCGGGAGCTGTTTTTT
13	.	TRBV12-3/TRBV12-4	.	TRBJ1-2	CASSRHRALGYTF	TGTGCCAGCAGCCGACACCGCGCACTGGGCTACACCTTC
14	.	TRBV5-1	.	TRBJ2-5	CASSRNTGLETQYF	TGCGCCAGCAGCCGAAATACAGGGTTAGAGACCCAGTACTTC
15	few	TRBV11-2	TRBD2	TRBJ2-1	CASSSATGTSNEQFF	TGTGCCAGCAGCTCCGCAACTGGGACTAGCAATGAGCAGTTCTTC
14	.	TRBV29-1	.	TRBJ2-5	CSVVAGGSSETQYF	TGCAGCGTTGTTGCTGGCGGTTCTTCGGAGACCCAGTACTTC
15	few	TRBV27	TRBD1	TRBJ2-7	CASSFLGTGDLEQYF	TGTGCCAGCAGTTTTTTAGGGACAGGGGATCTCGAGCAGTACTTC
13	.	TRBV20-1	.	TRBJ1-1	CSARVSENTEAFF	TGCAGTGCTAGAGTATCTGAGAACACTGAAGCTTTCTTT
13	.	TRBV30	TRBD1	TRBJ2-7	CAWTNRGHGEQYF	TGTGCCTGGACTAACAGGGGGCATGGCGAGCAGTACTTC
16	once	TRBV5-1	.	TRBJ1-4	CASSFPDSANDEKLFF	TGCGCCAGCAGCTTTCCCGACAGCGCCAACGATGAAAAACTGTTTTTT
15	.	TRBV20-1	TRBD2	TRBJ2-5	CSAREGGLAVETQYF	TGCAGTGCTAGAGAGGGAGGGCTAGCGGTGGAGACCCAGTACTTC
18	.	TRBV3-1	.	TRBJ1-5	CASSQVGNRVSAGQPQHF	TGTGCCAGCAGCCAAGTGGGAAACAGGGTAAGTGCAGGTCAGCCCCAGCATTTT
22	.	TRBV15	TRBD2	TRBJ2-3	CATSRDTLKGLAGENDTDTQYF	TGTGCCACCAGCAGAGATACTCTCAAGGGACTAGCGGGAGAAAATGACACAGATACGCAGTATTTT
13	many	TRBV29-1	.	TRBJ2-5	CSVEGRNQETQYF	TGCAGCGTTGAAGGTAGAAACCAAGAGACCCAGTACTTC
11	.	TRBV20-1	.	TRBJ2-7	CSVGRTREQYF	TGCAGTGTTGGGAGAACCCGCGAGCAGTACTTC
13	.	TRBV12-3/TRBV12-4	.	TRBJ2-1	CASRTFIANEQFF	TGTGCCAGCCGAACCTTTATCGCCAATGAGCAGTTCTTC
12	.	TRBV11-3	.	TRBJ2-2	CASGANTGELFF	TGTGCCAGCGGCGCGAACACCGGGGAGCTGTTTTTT
16	.	TRBV7-9	.	TRBJ2-7	CASSLDLGRNSYEQYF	TGTGCCAGCAGCTTAGACCTGGGACGGAACTCCTACGAGCAGTACTTC
17	.	TRBV28	.	TRBJ2-7	CASSSISSGRGYLKQYF	TGTGCCAGCAGTTCCATTTCTAGTGGGAGAGGGTATTTAAAGCAGTACTTC
15	few	TRBV29-1	TRBD2	TRBJ2-7	CSGVLAGGRFYEQYF	TGCAGCGGAGTCCTAGCGGGAGGAAGGTTTTACGAGCAGTACTTC
14	many	TRBV11-2	TRBD1	TRBJ2-7	CASSSGQFSYEQYF	TGTGCCAGCAGCTCGGGACAGTTCTCCTACGAGCAGTACTTC
15	.	TRBV7-3	TRBD2	TRBJ2-3	CVSSPSGSRADTQYF	TGTGTCAGCAGCCCTAGCGGGAGCCGCGCAGATACGCAGTATTTT
14	.	TRBV20-1	.	TRBJ1-6	CSARTGFGNSPLHF	TGCAGTGCCCGCACGGGGTTTGGTAATTCACCCCTCCACTTT
17	few	TRBV10-3	TRBD1	TRBJ2-6	CAISEYRGLSGANVLTF	TGTGCCATCAGTGAATACAGGGGGCTCTCTGGGGCCAACGTCCTGACTTTC
15	few	TRBV3-1	TRBD2	TRBJ2-5	CASSQLAGGGETQYF	TGTGCCAGCAGCCAACTAGCGGGAGGCGGAGAGACCCAGTACTTC
15	.	TRBV29-1	.	TRBJ1-4	CSVATQGQANEKLFF	TGCAGCGTTGCGACCCAGGGGCAGGCTAATGAAAAACTGTTTTTT
15	.	TRBV9	.	TRBJ2-1	CASSPRLGRVNEQFF	TGTGCCAGCAGCCCCCGACTAGGGCGGGTCAATGAGCAGTTCTTC
15	.	TRBV20-1	TRBD1	TRBJ2-5	CSARYDRGYKNEQYF	TGCAGTGCTCGCTATGACAGGGGGTATAAGAATGAGCAGTACTTC
14	many	TRBV7-2	.	TRBJ2-2	CASSPQGNTGELFF	TGTGCCAGCAGCCCTCAGGGGAACACCGGGGAGCTGTTTTTT
14	.	TRBV9	.	TRBJ1-6	CASSASIRNSPLHF	TGTGCCAGCAGCGCTTCCATCCGTAATTCACCCCTCCACTTT
15	.	TRBV20-1	.	TRBJ2-7	CSAPGGTLLSYEQYF	TGCAGTGCGCCGGGCGGGACGCTCTTGTCCTACGAGCAGTACTTC
14	few	TRBV20-1	TRBD2	TRBJ2-7	CSLDGQAGVFEQYF	TGCAGTCTCGACGGTCAAGCGGGAGTCTTCGAGCAGTACTTC
15	few	TRBV7-2	.	TRBJ2-3	CASSPGAVSTDTQYF	TGTGCCAGCAGCCCCGGGGCGGTTAGCACAGATACGCAGTATTTT
16	.	TRBV7-2	TRBD1	TRBJ2-3	CASSPQGPTSTDTQYF	TGTGCCAGCAGCCCACAGGGGCCGACAAGCACAGATACGCAGTATTTT
14	few	TRBV4-3	.	TRBJ2-7	CASSQDRFANEQYF	TGCGCCAGCAGCCAAGATAGGTTCGCGAACGAGCAGTACTTC
17	once	TRBV11-2	.	TRBJ2-7	CASSLDPQDRRQYEQYF	TGTGCCAGCAGCTTAGATCCTCAAGACAGGAGGCAATACGAGCAGTACTTC
14	.	TRBV5-1	TRBD1	TRBJ2-1	CASSPGTGDGEQFF	TGCGCCAGCAGCCCCGGGACAGGGGACGGTGAGCAGTTCTTC
11	.	TRBV20-1	.	TRBJ2-1	CSARLFNEQFF	TGCAGTGCCCGACTGTTCAATGAGCAGTTCTTC
17	.	TRBV6-6	TRBD2	TRBJ2-5	CGSSFGDEREVRETQYF	TGTGGCAGCAGTTTTGGTGACGAGCGGGAGGTGCGAGAGACCCAGTACTTC
16	few	TRBV4-3	.	TRBJ2-3	CASSRDPSDWTDTQYF	TGCGCCAGCTCCCGAGACCCCTCTGATTGGACAGATACGCAGTATTTT
14	few	TRBV3-1	.	TRBJ2-7	CASSLLGQSDEQYF	TGTGCCAGCAGCCTACTCGGACAGAGCGACGAGCAGTACTTC
13	few	TRBV11-3	.	TRBJ2-7	CASSRTSVVEQYF	TGTGCCAGCAGCCGAACCTCGGTTGTCGAGCAGTACTTC
14	.	TRBV12-3/TRBV12-4	.	TRBJ2-7	CASSFRSTSYEQYF	TGTGCCAGCAGTTTCCGGTCAACCTCCTACGAGCAGTACTTC
13	.	TRBV28	TRBD2	TRBJ2-3	CASRGGSWDTQYF	TGTGCCAGCAGAGGCGGGAGCTGGGATACGCAGTATTTT
13	.	TRBV29-1	.	TRBJ1-5	CSVRTESNQPQHF	TGCAGCGTCCGGACTGAAAGCAATCAGCCCCAGCATTTT
12	few	TRBV28	.	TRBJ2-7	CASSWALGEQYF	TGTGCCAGCAGCTGGGCCCTGGGCGAGCAGTACTTC
11	.	TRBV5-1	.	TRBJ2-3	CASSLGAVVYF	TGCGCCAGCAGCTTGGGAGCGGTGGTGTATTTT
18	.	TRBV12-5	.	TRBJ2-5	CASGLGLQGRGGRETQYF	TGTGCTAGTGGCTTGGGACTCCAAGGCAGGGGAGGTCGCGAGACCCAGTACTTC
14	.	TRBV15	.	TRBJ2-5	CATSRAAGQETQYF	TGTGCCACCAGCAGAGCGGCAGGGCAAGAGACCCAGTACTTC
14	few	TRBV28	.	TRBJ2-6	CASIHSSGANVLTF	TGTGCCAGCATCCACAGCTCTGGGGCCAACGTCCTGACTTTC
11	.	TRBV20-1	.	TRBJ2-5	CSTTSWETQYF	TGCAGTACCACTAGTTGGGAGACCCAGTACTTC
12	.	TRBV29-1	TRBD1	TRBJ2-3	CSFGQGTDTQYF	TGCAGCTTTGGACAGGGGACAGATACGCAGTATTTT
12	.	TRBV3-1	.	TRBJ2-2	CASSQDLRELFF	TGTGCCAGCAGCCAAGACTTAAGGGAGCTGTTTTTT
15	.	TRBV12-3/TRBV12-4	TRBD2	TRBJ2-5	CASSFLSSGGETQYF	TGTGCCAGCAGTTTTCTGTCTAGCGGGGGAGAGACCCAGTACTTC
15	.	TRBV20-1	.	TRBJ2-3	CSAQTRPGGTDTQYF	TGCAGTGCTCAGACTAGGCCGGGCGGCACAGATACGCAGTATTTT
16	.	TRBV20-1	.	TRBJ2-7	CSARDQRSSLGNEQYF	TGCAGTGCTAGAGATCAGCGGAGCTCCCTGGGGAATGAGCAGTACTTC
15	.	TRBV7-9	TRBD1	TRBJ1-2	CSSTPSATGGYGYTF	TGTTCCAGCACCCCATCAGCCACAGGGGGCTATGGCTACACCTTC